This entry features one T cell receptor (beta chain) sequence. The antigen is unknown. Since a much larger clone is just one base distant, this may be a read error. These data originate in a study of T cell repertoires in cytomegalovirus infection. This CDR3 comprises 16 residues. Germline CDR1 and CDR2: SGHVS and FQNEAQ. Trimming removed 2 bases from V and 8 bases from J, with 22 bases in between. From the reads, TCRdb called clonotypes with MiXCR, one entry per CDR3 protein. Here the sample spans around 770,000 distinct CDR3 sequences, 25% to 35% being singletons. The rearrangement uses TRBV7-8 and TRBJ2-7, with D perhaps TRBD1 (6 bases). The TCR originated in a human donor in good health (CMV status not recorded). Some clones in this sample may be carry-over from other donors' samples. This sample comprised cultured CD8+ T cells from PBMCs, obtained from culture after CMV antigen stimulation. The CDR3: CASSLKGGRGKGKQYF. The CDR3, as DNA: TGTGCCAGCAGCTTAAAGGGTGGCAGGGGTAAGGGGAAGCAGTACTTC.